The 16 T cell receptor beta chains given below trace back to one sample, sequenced in a study of shared clonotypes between healthy human individuals. Clones were read by immunoSEQ multiplex PCR, and TCRdb kept only the in-frame ones, dropping some. The sample has some 1 million clones, roughly 80% seen once. Sequencing was done on a sample of memory CD4+ T cells sorted from blood. The subset denotes: CD45RA-negative fraction. The source of these receptors is a man between 18 and 35 years old in good health.

The chain has TRBV30 and TRBJ2-1; D is unclear. Between the trimmed V and J ends, which lost 2 bases and 5 bases, there was a span of 13 bases. This CDR3 is 14 amino acids long. The germline gives CDR1 GTSNPN, CDR2 SVGIG (reference sequence). CDR3 bases: TGTGCCTGGAGTCGCAGGTTCACCGACAATGAGCAGTTCTTC. Translating gives CAWSRRFTDNEQFF. Together with reference TRBV30 and TRBJ2-1, the CDR3 gives the full variable domain: SQTIHQWPATLVQPVGSPLSLECTVEGTSNPNLYWYRQAAGRGLQLLFYSVGIGQISSEVPQNLSASRPQDRQFILSSKKLLLSDSGFYLCAWSRRFTDNEQFFGPGTRLTVL.

The table lists this clone with a few counts. V and J are TRBV5-1 and TRBJ1-1; TRBD1 agrees at 7 bases. Germline assignment: CDR1 SGHRS and CDR2 YFSETQ. The CDR3 contains 19 residues. V lost 3 bases to trimming and J lost 4 bases; unmatched junction nucleotides: 21. CDR3 DNA: TGCGCCAGCAGCTGGATCCGTACAGGGGCCTCGGCGGGGTCCACTGAAGCTTTCTTT. As protein: CASSWIRTGASAGSTEAFF.

This chain joins TRBV12-2 and TRBJ2-1. TRBV12-2 is a documented pseudogene. The CDR3 has 14 residues. CDR3 protein: CASRGGGSYNEQFF. Here the CDR3 DNA reads TGTGCAAGTCGGGGGGGCGGCTCCTACAATGAGCAGTTCTTC.

This sequence joins TRBV14 and TRBJ2-7; no definite D call. This CDR3 comprises 13 residues. Trimming stripped 8 bases from V and 2 bases from J, with 13 bases between. Germline CDR1 reads SGHDN; CDR2 reads FVKESK. CDR3 region: CASAPTVTYEQYF. CDR3 DNA: TGTGCCAGCGCTCCAACGGTTACCTACGAGCAGTACTTC.

The chain carries TRBV5-1 and TRBJ2-7; 8 nucleotides match TRBD1. Germline trimming cut 1 base from V and 2 bases from J; bases unmatched to any gene: 5. The CDR3 is 15 residues long. The germline CDR1 and CDR2 sequences are SGHRS and YFSETQ. CDR3 bases: TGCGCCAGCAGCTTGATACAGGGGGTGGCCTACGAGCAGTACTTC. Translation: CASSLIQGVAYEQYF. The full variable domain, its missing parts supplied by reference TRBV5-1 and TRBJ2-7, is KAGVTQTPRYLIKTRGQQVTLSCSPISGHRSVSWYQQTPGQGLQFLFEYFSETQRNKGNFPGRFSGRQFSNSRSEMNVSTLELGDSALYLCASSLIQGVAYEQYFGPGTRLTVT.

The rearrangement links TRBV5-8 to TRBJ1-4, with 9 nucleotides matching TRBD1. Unmatched junction bases numbered 14, after V lost 4 bases and J lost 10 bases. The CDR3 is made up of 16 amino acids. The germline V gene has CDR1 SGHTS and CDR2 YDEGEE. The CDR3 nucleotides are TGTGCCAGCAGCCCCCACACTCCCGGGACAGGGCGAAAACTGTTTTTT. Protein sequence: CASSPHTPGTGRKLFF.

This chain links TRBV6-5 with TRBJ1-5; D may be TRBD1 (5 bases). V lost 7 bases and J 2 bases, leaving 9 bases between the germline ends. Looked up from germline, CDR1 is MNHEY and CDR2 is SVGAGI. The CDR3 is made up of 13 amino acids. CDR3 region: CASIGDRNQPQHF. The CDR3 DNA follows: TGTGCCAGCATTGGGGACCGCAATCAGCCCCAGCATTTT.

To note about this clone: Just one base apart from a much larger clone, this may be a read error. The V call is TRBV9, the J call TRBJ1-6; 7 nucleotides align to TRBD1. V lost 4 bases, J lost 6 bases, and 4 bases stayed unmatched. This CDR3 spans 14 amino acids. CDR1 is SGDLS and CDR2 is YYNGEE in the germline V gene. The CDR3 nucleotides are TGTGCCAGCAGCCGGGACAGCGGTAATTCACCCCTCCACTTT. It yields the protein CASSRDSGNSPLHF.

The chain employs TRBV14 and TRBJ2-1, with TRBD2 matching over 12 bases. CDR1 is SGHDN and CDR2 is FVKESK in the germline V gene. V was clipped by 4 bases and J by 2 bases; unmatched bases: 0. CDR3 size: 15 residues. CDR3 sequence: CASSPSGRAYNEQFF. The CDR3 bases are TGTGCCAGCAGCCCTAGCGGGAGGGCCTACAATGAGCAGTTCTTC.

In regard to this clone: The sample contains more than one DNA sequence encoding this CDR3. The chain links TRBV9 to TRBJ1-4; 9 positions agree with TRBD1. Germline CDR1 reads SGDLS; CDR2 reads YYNGEE. This CDR3 region has 16 residues. V lost 3 bases, J lost 6 bases, and 9 bases stayed unmatched. The CDR3 sequence is CASSAGQGPGYEKLFF. In DNA, the CDR3 is TGTGCCAGCAGCGCAGGACAGGGGCCCGGGTATGAAAAACTGTTTTTT.

This chain connects TRBV6-5 to TRBJ2-7, with TRBD2 as a possible D gene (6 bases). Germline CDR1 and CDR2: MNHEY and SVGAGI. Trimming cost V 6 bases and J 2 bases, with 14 bases left between them. The length of the CDR3 is 14 residues. The CDR3 loop is CASSQASAAYEQYF. The CDR3 DNA sequence: TGTGCCAGCAGCCAGGCTAGCGCGGCCTACGAGCAGTACTTC.

This rearrangement joins TRBV10-3 to TRBJ1-2; possible D gene TRBD1, 5 bases. The CDR3 loop spans 18 amino acids. Germline-derived CDR1 and CDR2 are ENHRY and SYGVKD. V lost 1 base to trimming and J lost 0 bases, with 18 bases between them. DNA for the CDR3: TGTGCCATCAGTGAGTGGAGGGGTTCGACTCAAGCTAACTATGGCTACACCTTC. Encoded protein: CAISEWRGSTQANYGYTF.

This chain links TRBV27 with TRBJ1-2; D unclear. V lost 8 bases and J lost 8, with 15 bases in between. The CDR3 has 12 amino acids. Germline V gene data show CDR1 as MNHEY and CDR2 as SMNVEV (reference sequence). This CDR3 reads CASRREAMGYTF. In nucleotides, the CDR3 is TGTGCCAGCCGCCGGGAAGCTATGGGCTACACCTTC.

This clone occurred once. The V and J genes are TRBV12-5 and TRBJ1-2; 7 nucleotides align to TRBD1. The V segment lost 4 bases and the J segment 2 bases; nucleotides outside the gene matches: 10. CDR3 length: 16 amino acids. The germline CDR1 and CDR2 sequences are LGHNT and FRNRAP. CDR3 region: CASGSPRGQLNYGYTF. As DNA, the CDR3 is TGTGCTAGTGGTTCACCCAGGGGACAGCTCAACTATGGCTACACCTTC. Full variable domain (rest looked up from reference TRBV12-5 and TRBJ1-2): DARVTQTPRHKVTEMGQEVTMRCQPILGHNTVFWYRQTMMQGLELLAYFRNRAPLDDSGMPKDRFSAEMPDATLATLKIQPSEPRDSAVYFCASGSPRGQLNYGYTFGSGTRLTVV.

The chain couples TRBV6-1 to TRBJ2-7; D uncertain. The CDR3 is 11 amino acids. Trimming left V 7 bases short and J 7 bases short, with 11 bases between. Germline loops: CDR1 MNHNS, CDR2 SASEGT. The CDR3, as DNA: TGTGCCAGCATGGGCCTGGGGGAGCAGTACTTC. Amino acid sequence: CASMGLGEQYF.

This clone was detected many times. The chain combines TRBV11-2 with TRBJ2-5; 10 nucleotides match TRBD2. CDR1 and CDR2 (germline): SGHAT, FQNNGV. The CDR3 consists of 15 residues. V lost 6 bases to trimming and J lost 6 bases; unmatched junction nucleotides: 10. CDR3 amino acids: CASSPSGGRQKTQYF. The CDR3 bases are TGTGCCAGCAGTCCTAGCGGGGGCCGCCAGAAGACCCAGTACTTC.